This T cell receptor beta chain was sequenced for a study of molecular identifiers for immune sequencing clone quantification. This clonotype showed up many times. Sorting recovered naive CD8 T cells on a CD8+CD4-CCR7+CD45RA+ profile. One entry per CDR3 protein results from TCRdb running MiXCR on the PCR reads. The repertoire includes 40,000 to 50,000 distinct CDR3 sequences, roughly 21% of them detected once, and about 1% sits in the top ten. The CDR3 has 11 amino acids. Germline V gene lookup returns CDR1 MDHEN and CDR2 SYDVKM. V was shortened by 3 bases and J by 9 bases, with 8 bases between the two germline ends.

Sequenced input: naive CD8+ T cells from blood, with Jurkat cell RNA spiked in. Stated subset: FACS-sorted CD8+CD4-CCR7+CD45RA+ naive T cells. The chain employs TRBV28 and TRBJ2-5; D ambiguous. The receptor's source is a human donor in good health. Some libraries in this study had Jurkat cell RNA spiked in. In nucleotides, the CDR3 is TGTGCCAGCAGTTTTGGTGGGGCCCAGTACTTC. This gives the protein CASSFGGAQYF.